The present T cell receptor beta chain was sequenced within a study of T cell responses to AZD1222 COVID-19 vaccine. Study details: Pooled together were second doses at about 4 or about 12 weeks.

With regard to this clone: Antigen specificity is unknown.

Profiled with immunoSEQ multiplex PCR; TCRdb holds only in-frame clones, not every one. The table includes some 120,000 clones, approximately 88% detected once. Germline loops: CDR1 LGHNA, CDR2 YSLEER. The CDR3 consists of 18 residues. The J segment lost 3 bases and the V segment lost 4 bases, leaving 16 bases of the junction unmatched. Study-wide results and caveats: The study found Spike-specific TCR breadth and depth rose after two AZD1222 doses. Reports say nearly half of spike-specific TCRs go after unmutated variant regions. Donors, mostly white British, included more females; clonal diversity was possibly underestimated.

Sequences were derived from peripheral blood, sampled on day 0 of AZD1222 vaccination. This chain links TRBV4-3 with TRBJ1-1; TRBD1 aligns across 8 bases. The sequence was obtained from an adult in good health. CDR3 DNA sequence: TGCGCCAGCAGCCGAACCATCCCCCAGACAGGGGTGGACACTGAAGCTTTCTTT. Translation: CASSRTIPQTGVDTEAFF.